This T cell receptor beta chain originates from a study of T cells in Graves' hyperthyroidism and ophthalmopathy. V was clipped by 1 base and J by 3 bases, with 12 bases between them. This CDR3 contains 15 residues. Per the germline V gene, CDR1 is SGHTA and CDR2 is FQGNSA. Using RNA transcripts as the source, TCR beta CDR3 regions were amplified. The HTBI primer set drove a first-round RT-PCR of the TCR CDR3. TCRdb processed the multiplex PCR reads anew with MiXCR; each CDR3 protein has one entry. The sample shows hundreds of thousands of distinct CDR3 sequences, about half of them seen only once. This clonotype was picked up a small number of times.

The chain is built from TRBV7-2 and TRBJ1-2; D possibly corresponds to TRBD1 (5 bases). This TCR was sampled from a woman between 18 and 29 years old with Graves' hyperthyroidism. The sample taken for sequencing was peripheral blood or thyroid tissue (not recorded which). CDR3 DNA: TGTGCCAGCAGCTTAGGCCAGGGAGGTGACTATGGCTACACCTTC. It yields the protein CASSLGQGGDYGYTF.